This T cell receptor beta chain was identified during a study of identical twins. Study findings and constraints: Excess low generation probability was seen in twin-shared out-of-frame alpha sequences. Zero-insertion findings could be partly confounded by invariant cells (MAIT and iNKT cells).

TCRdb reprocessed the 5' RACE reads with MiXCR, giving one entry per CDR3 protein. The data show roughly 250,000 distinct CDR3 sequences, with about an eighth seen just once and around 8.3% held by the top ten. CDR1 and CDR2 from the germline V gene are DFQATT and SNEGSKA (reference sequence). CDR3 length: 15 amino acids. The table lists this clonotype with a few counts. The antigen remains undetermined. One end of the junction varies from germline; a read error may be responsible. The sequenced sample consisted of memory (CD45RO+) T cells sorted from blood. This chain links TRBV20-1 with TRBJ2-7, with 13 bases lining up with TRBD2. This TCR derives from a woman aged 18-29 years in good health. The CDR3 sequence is CSAARGTSGTYVQYF. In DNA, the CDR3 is TGCAGTGCTGCCCGAGGGACTAGCGGGACGTACGTGCAGTACTTC.